These T cell receptor beta chains were read from a single sample in a study of neurological immune-mediated disorders. Each CDR3 protein gets one entry after TCRdb re-called the 5' RACE reads with MiXCR. This sample has about 50,000 distinct CDR3 sequences, with 7.5% to 9.5% found just once. The sample taken for sequencing was PBMCs. These receptors all stem from a woman aged 40 to 49 in good health. The CDR3 runs from the conserved cysteine through the conserved F or W. The order of the fields is clone size, D gene, J gene, V gene, CDR3 protein, CDR3 DNA. The D gene is left open where the match is weak. For some rows the clone size is stated as once, few or many, or as a class when expanded; others skip it.

>few|.|TRBJ1-2|TRBV11-2
CASSLIWGEGGYTF
TGTGCCAGCAGCTTAATTTGGGGTGAAGGTGGCTACACCTTC
>many|TRBD2|TRBJ2-1|TRBV10-2
CASRLAVASYNEQFF
TGCGCCAGCAGGCTAGCGGTCGCCTCCTACAATGAGCAGTTCTTC
>many|TRBD1|TRBJ2-5|TRBV12-3/TRBV12-4
CASSLDRVQQTQYF
TGTGCCAGCAGCCTCGACAGGGTCCAACAGACCCAGTACTTC
>many|.|TRBJ1-2|TRBV5-5
CASSSVVGDNGYTF
TGTGCCAGCAGCTCTGTGGTAGGGGATAATGGCTACACCTTC
>few|TRBD1|TRBJ2-7|TRBV20-1
CSARGRGPYEQYF
TGCAGTGCTAGAGGCAGGGGGCCCTACGAGCAGTACTTC
>.|.|TRBJ1-5|TRBV4-1
CASSQASALEPQHF
TGCGCCAGCAGCCAAGCCTCGGCCTTGGAGCCCCAGCATTTT
>many|.|TRBJ1-2|TRBV6-5
CASSLQGQGYGYTF
TGTGCCAGCAGTTTGCAGGGGCAGGGCTATGGCTACACCTTC
>many|.|TRBJ1-2|TRBV11-2
CASSFSGVGYTF
TGTGCCAGCAGCTTCTCAGGGGTTGGCTACACCTTC
>once|.|TRBJ2-2|TRBV7-9
CASRSAGANTGELFF
TGTGCCAGCAGGTCTGCAGGGGCAAACACCGGGGAGCTGTTTTTT
>.|.|TRBJ1-5|TRBV20-1
CSAKSDGDWEPKHF
TGCAGTGCTAAGTCGGACGGGGACTGGGAGCCCAAGCACTTT
>many|.|TRBJ1-1|TRBV7-2
CASSHPTANTEAFF
TGTGCCAGCAGCCACCCGACAGCGAACACTGAAGCTTTCTTT